This T cell receptor (beta chain) stems from a study of T cell responses to AZD1222 COVID-19 vaccine. Study-wide results and caveats: It was only after the peak T cell response that any repertoires were sampled. After two AZD1222 doses, spike-specific TCR breadth and depth rose versus day 0. Just 6 or 7 people given AZD1222 tested seropositive at baseline. Donor demographics were predominantly white British with a female majority; clonal diversity may be underestimated.

The protocol was immunoSEQ multiplex PCR, while the TCRdb copy is restricted to in-frame clones and leaves out a portion. The sample consists of around 140,000 clones, about 90% of them appearing once. Concerning this clone: Its target is unknown.

This sequence was found in an adult who received the MenACWY meningococcal vaccine as a control. This specimen was peripheral blood, taken 28 days after the second dose of the MenACWY control vaccine.

CDR3 protein: CASSQVDLQLGELFF. The CDR3 nucleotides are TGTGCCAGCAGCCAAGTAGACCTTCAGCTGGGGGAGCTGTTTTTT. The chain links TRBV3-1 (or the pseudogene TRBV3-2) to TRBJ2-2; D call uncertain. Germline V gene sequence: CDR1 LGHDT, CDR2 YNNKEL (reference sequence). Trimming pared 1 base from V and 8 bases from J, leaving 14 bases between. The CDR3 consists of 15 residues.